Described below is a single T cell receptor (beta chain) sequence and its context. The data were obtained in a study of T cell responses to AZD1222 COVID-19 vaccine. Germline V CDR1 and CDR2: SGHRS, YFSETQ. This CDR3 spans 14 amino acids. V was clipped by 0 bases and J by 7 bases, with 10 bases between them. Repertoires were generated with immunoSEQ multiplex PCR, while TCRdb's copy carries only in-frame clones and drops some. The top ten hold around 3.9% of the sample, which has about 55,000 clones, approximately 90% seen once. Sequenced material: peripheral blood, taken on day 0 of AZD1222 vaccination. This TCR was sampled from an adult in good health. The V gene is TRBV5-1, the J gene TRBJ1-4; D gene uncertain. The DNA of the CDR3 is TGCGCCAGCAGCTTGGGGAGTTTCGGTGAAAAACTGTTTTTT. It encodes CASSLGSFGEKLFF.